Sequencing of this T cell receptor beta chain was carried out in a study of T cell responses to AZD1222 COVID-19 vaccine. Measured with immunoSEQ multiplex PCR; TCRdb has only the in-frame clones, and not every one. In the table there are some 70,000 clones, about 83% of which are singletons. The germline CDR1 and CDR2 sequences are MNHEY and SVGAGI. The CDR3 consists of 13 residues. Trimming took 8 bases from V and 4 from J; bases not matched to a gene: 7. The material was peripheral blood, obtained on day 0 of AZD1222 vaccination. This TCR was recovered from an adult in good health. The V gene is TRBV6-5, the J gene TRBJ1-2; 7 bases match TRBD1. CDR3 nucleotide sequence: TGTGCCAGCGGGAAACAGGGGAGCTATGGCTACACCTTC. Protein: CASGKQGSYGYTF.